This T cell receptor (beta chain) was captured in a study of blood T cell repertoires in COVID-19. For the study at large: Researchers got acute and convalescent COVID-19 samples from the United States, Italy and Spain.

This CDR3 spans 13 amino acids. Per the germline V gene, CDR1 is SGDLS and CDR2 is YYNGEE. V gave up 4 bases and J gave up 6 bases, with 13 bases separating them. Produced via immunoSEQ multiplex PCR; TCRdb's table is partial and in-frame only. This sample has roughly 150,000 clones, with around 82% found just once. The chain uses TRBV9 and TRBJ1-2; D unclear. Sequencing was carried out using peripheral blood. The receptor's source is a man in his 70s with active or convalescent COVID-19. The CDR3 DNA reads as TGTGCCAGCAGCCCCGGGGAGGGAGATGGCTACACCTTC. This sequence encodes CASSPGEGDGYTF.